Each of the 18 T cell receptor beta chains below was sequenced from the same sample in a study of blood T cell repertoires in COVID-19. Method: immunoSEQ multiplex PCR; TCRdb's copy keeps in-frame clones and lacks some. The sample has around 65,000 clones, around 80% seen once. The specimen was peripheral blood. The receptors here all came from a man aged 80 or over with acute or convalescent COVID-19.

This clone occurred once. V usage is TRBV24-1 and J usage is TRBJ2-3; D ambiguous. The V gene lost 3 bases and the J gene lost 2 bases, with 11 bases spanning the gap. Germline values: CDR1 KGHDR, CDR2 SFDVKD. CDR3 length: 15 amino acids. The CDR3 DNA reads TGTGCCACCAGTGATCCCGGGTCCTCCACAGATACGCAGTATTTT. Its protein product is CATSDPGSSTDTQYF.

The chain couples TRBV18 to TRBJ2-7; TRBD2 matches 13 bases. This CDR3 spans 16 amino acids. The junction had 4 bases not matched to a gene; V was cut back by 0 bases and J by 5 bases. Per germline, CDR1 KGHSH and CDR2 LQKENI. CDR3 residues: CASSPPRGLAGDEQYF. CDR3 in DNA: TGTGCCAGCTCACCACCGCGCGGACTAGCGGGAGACGAGCAGTACTTC. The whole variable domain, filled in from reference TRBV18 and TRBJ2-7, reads NAGVMQNPRHLVRRRGQEARLRCSPMKGHSHVYWYRQLPEEGLKFMVYLQKENIIDESGMPKERFSAEFPKEGPSILRIQQVVRGDSAAYFCASSPPRGLAGDEQYFGPGTRLTVT.

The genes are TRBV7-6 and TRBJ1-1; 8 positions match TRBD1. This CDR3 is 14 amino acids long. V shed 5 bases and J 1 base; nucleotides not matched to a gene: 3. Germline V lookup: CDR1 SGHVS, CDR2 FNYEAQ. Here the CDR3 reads CASSLGTGNTEAFF. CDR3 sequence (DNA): TGTGCCAGCAGCCTAGGGACAGGGAACACTGAAGCTTTCTTT. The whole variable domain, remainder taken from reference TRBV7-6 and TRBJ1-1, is GAGVSQSPRYKVTKRGQDVALRCDPISGHVSLYWYRQALGQGPEFLTYFNYEAQQDKSGLPNDRFSAERPEGSISTLTIQRTEQRDSAMYRCASSLGTGNTEAFFGQGTRLTVV.

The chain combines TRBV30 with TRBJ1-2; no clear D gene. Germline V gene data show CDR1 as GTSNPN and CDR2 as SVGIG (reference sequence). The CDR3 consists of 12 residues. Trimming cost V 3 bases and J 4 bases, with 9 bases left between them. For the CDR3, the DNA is TGTGCCTGGAGCGGTGGTTCCTATGGCTACACCTTC. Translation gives CAWSGGSYGYTF.

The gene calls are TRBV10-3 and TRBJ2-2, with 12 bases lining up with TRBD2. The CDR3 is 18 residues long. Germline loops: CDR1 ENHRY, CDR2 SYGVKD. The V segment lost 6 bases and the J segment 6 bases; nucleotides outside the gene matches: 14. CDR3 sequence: CAIREASGRAGSAGELFF. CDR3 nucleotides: TGTGCCATCAGGGAAGCTAGCGGGAGGGCCGGTTCGGCCGGGGAGCTGTTTTTT.

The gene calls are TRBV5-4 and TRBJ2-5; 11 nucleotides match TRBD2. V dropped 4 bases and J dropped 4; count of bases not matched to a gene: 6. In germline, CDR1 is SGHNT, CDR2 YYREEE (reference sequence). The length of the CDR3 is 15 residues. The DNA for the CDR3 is TGTGCCAGCAGCCCGACCGGGACTAGCGGAGAGACCCAGTACTTC. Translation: CASSPTGTSGETQYF.

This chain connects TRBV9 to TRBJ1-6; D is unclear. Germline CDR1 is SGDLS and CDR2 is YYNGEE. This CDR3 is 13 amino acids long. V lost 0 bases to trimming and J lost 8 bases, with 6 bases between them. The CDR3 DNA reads TGTGCCAGCAGCGTAGCCGAGGATTCACCCCTCCACTTT. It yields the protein CASSVAEDSPLHF.

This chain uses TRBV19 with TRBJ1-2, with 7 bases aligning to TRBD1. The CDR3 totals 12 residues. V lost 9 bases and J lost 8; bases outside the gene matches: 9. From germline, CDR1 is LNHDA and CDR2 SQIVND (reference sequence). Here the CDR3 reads CASTSTGVGYTF. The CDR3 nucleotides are TGTGCCAGCACCTCTACAGGGGTAGGCTACACCTTC.

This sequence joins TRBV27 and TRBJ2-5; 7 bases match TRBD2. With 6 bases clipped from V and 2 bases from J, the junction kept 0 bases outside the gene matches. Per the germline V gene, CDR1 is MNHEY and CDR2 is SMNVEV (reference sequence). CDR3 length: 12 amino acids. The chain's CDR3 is CASRGLQETQYF. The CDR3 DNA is TGTGCCAGCAGGGGACTACAAGAGACCCAGTACTTC.

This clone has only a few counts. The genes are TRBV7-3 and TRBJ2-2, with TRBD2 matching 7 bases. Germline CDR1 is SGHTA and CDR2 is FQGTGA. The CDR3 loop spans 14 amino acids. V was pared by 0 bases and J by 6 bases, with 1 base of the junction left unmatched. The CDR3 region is CASSLTAGAGELFF. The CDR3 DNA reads TGTGCCAGCAGCTTAACCGCGGGGGCCGGGGAGCTGTTTTTT.

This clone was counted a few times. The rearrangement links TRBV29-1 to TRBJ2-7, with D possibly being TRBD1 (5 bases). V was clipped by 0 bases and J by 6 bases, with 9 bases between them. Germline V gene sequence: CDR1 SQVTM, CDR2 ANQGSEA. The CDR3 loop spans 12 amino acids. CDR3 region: CSVEDGQSEQYF. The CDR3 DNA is TGCAGCGTTGAAGATGGACAATCCGAGCAGTACTTC.

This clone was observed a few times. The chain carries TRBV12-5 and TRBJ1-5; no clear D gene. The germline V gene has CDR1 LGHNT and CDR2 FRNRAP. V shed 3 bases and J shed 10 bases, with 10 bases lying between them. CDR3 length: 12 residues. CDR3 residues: CASGFSRGPQHF. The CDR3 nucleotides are TGTGCTAGTGGTTTCTCCAGAGGTCCCCAGCATTTT.

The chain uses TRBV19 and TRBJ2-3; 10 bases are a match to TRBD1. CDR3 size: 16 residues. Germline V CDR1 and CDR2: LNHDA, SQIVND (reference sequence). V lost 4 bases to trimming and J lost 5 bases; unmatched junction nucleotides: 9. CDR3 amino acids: CASSTPRTGGGDTQYF. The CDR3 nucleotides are TGTGCCAGTAGTACCCCTCGGACAGGGGGAGGAGATACGCAGTATTTT.

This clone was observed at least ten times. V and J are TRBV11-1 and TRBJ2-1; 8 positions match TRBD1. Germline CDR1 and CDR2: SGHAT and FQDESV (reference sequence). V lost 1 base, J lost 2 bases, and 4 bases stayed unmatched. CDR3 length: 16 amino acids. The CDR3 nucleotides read TGTGCCAGCAGCTTAGGTCAGGGGGCAGCCTACAATGAGCAGTTCTTC. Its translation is CASSLGQGAAYNEQFF.

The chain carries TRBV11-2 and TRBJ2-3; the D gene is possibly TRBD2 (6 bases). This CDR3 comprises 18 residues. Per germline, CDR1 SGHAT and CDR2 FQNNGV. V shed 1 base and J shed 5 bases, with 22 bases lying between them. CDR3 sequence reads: CASSLVSPAGSPGDTQYF. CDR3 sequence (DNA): TGTGCCAGCAGCTTAGTTAGCCCAGCGGGCTCCCCTGGAGATACGCAGTATTTT.

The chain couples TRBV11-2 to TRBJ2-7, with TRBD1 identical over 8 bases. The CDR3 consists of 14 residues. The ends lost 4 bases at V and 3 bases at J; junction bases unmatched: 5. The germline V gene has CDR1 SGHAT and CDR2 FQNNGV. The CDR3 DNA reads TGTGCCAGCAGCTCACTACAGGGGGGCTACGAGCAGTACTTC. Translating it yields CASSSLQGGYEQYF. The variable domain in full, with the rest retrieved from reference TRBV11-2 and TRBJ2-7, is EAGVAQSPRYKIIEKRQSVAFWCNPISGHATLYWYQQILGQGPKLLIQFQNNGVVDDSQLPKDRFSAERLKGVDSTLKIQPAKLEDSAVYLCASSSLQGGYEQYFGPGTRLTVT.

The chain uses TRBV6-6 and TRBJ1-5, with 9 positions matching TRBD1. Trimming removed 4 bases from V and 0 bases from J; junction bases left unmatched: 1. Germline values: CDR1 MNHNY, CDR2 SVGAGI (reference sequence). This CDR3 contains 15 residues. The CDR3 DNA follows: TGTGCCAGCAGTTTACAGGGGGCTAGCAATCAGCCCCAGCATTTT. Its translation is CASSLQGASNQPQHF.

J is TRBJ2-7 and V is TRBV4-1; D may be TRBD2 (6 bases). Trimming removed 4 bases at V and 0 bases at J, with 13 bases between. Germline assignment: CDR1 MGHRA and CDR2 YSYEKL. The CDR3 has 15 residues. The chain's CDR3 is CASSRLLASSYEQYF. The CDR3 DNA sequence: TGCGCCAGCAGCCGTTTGCTAGCGTCCTCCTACGAGCAGTACTTC.